This TCR beta chain derives from a study of T cells in Graves' hyperthyroidism and ophthalmopathy. This clonotype was seen ten or more times. No progression to ophthalmopathy during 18 months of follow-up defined stable disease. Amplification of TCR beta CDR3 regions used RNA as the template. Researchers ran a first-round RT-PCR on the TCR CDR3 using the HTBI primer set. Each CDR3 protein is one row after TCRdb ran MiXCR on the multiplex PCR reads. The table lists some 620,000 distinct CDR3 sequences, 15% to 20% of them singletons. CDR1 is SGHTA, CDR2 FQGNSA, per germline. The germline V and J ends were trimmed by 8 bases and 4 bases, with 17 bases remaining between them. The length of the CDR3 is 14 residues.

This sequence was found in a woman aged 25 to 45 with Graves' hyperthyroidism. The specimen was blood. This chain connects TRBV7-2 to TRBJ2-5; D remains unclear. Written as DNA, the CDR3 is TGTGCCAGCGGACCCCAGTCCGGGCTAGAGACCCAGTACTTC. It codes for CASGPQSGLETQYF. The full variable domain, in which reference TRBV7-2 and TRBJ2-5 provide the parts outside the CDR3, is GAGVSQSPSNKVTEKGKDVELRCDPISGHTALYWYRQSLGQGLEFLIYFQGNSAPDKSGLPSDRFSAERTGGSVSTLTIQRTQQEDSAVYLCASGPQSGLETQYFGPGTRLLVL.